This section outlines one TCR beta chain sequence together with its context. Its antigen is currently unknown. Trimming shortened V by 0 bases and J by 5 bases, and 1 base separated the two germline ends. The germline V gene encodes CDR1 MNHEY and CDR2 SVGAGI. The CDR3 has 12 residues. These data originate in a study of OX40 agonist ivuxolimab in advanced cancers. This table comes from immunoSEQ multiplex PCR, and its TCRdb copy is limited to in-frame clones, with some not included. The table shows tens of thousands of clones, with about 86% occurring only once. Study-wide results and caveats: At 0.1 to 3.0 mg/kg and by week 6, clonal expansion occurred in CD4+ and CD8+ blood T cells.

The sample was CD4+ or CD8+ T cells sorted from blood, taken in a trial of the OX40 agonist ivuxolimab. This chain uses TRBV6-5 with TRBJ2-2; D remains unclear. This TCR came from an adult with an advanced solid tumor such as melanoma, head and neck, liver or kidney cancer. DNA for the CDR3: TGTGCCAGCAGTTACTCAACCGGGGAGCTGTTTTTT. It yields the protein CASSYSTGELFF.